This TCR beta chain was found in a study of T cells in localized non-small cell lung cancer. The CDR3 totals 18 residues. Trimming removed 3 bases from V and 8 bases from J; junction bases left unmatched: 18. Germline V lookup: CDR1 MNHEY, CDR2 SMNVEV (reference sequence). Concerning this clone itself: Its antigen is not identified.

Overall study findings and caveats: Sequencing, confined to only one tumor region, leaves heterogeneity possible. Elevated circulating T cell density in blood was associated with longer overall survival. Uninvolved adjacent lung showed peak T cell clonality, exceeding tumor.

Method: immunoSEQ multiplex PCR; TCRdb's copy keeps in-frame clones and lacks some. The sample holds tens of thousands of clones; around 90% are singletons and the top ten take roughly 30%. Sequences were derived from peripheral blood mononuclear cells, sampled before any cancer treatment. The V and J genes are TRBV27 and TRBJ2-1, with 8 bases aligning to TRBD2. The TCR comes from a male donor at least 60 years old with stage II lung adenocarcinoma. CDR3 in DNA: TGTGCCAGCAGTTTCCCCATGGTTTTCAAGCGGGAGAGTGATGAGCAGTTCTTC. Protein: CASSFPMVFKRESDEQFF.